This TCR beta chain was retrieved from a study of shared clonotypes between healthy human individuals. Naive CD8 cells, CD45RO-negative and positively selected for CCR7, excluded terminally differentiated effector memory CD45RA+ cells. Repertoires were generated with immunoSEQ multiplex PCR, while TCRdb's copy carries only in-frame clones and drops some. The sample lists around 1.9 million clones, under 95% seen once, with around 1.7% in the top ten. The germline CDR1 and CDR2 sequences are LNHDA and SQIVND (reference sequence). V lost 0 bases and J 7 bases, leaving 10 bases between the germline ends. The CDR3 has 14 amino acids.

This clonotype originated in a man aged 18 to 29 in good health. Some clones in this sample may be carry-over from other donors' samples. The sequencing sample was made of naive CD8+ T cells from PBMCs. The rearrangement links TRBV19 to TRBJ1-5; no clear D gene. The CDR3 sequence is CASSIDGEWQPQHF. The CDR3 region has the DNA TGTGCCAGTAGTATAGATGGGGAATGGCAGCCCCAGCATTTT.